This T cell receptor (beta chain) was sequenced for a study of identical twins. Overall study results and limits: Within monozygotic twins, out-of-frame TCR alpha sharing was underestimated by the models.

To note about this clonotype: Its antigen is as yet unknown.

Per germline, CDR1 SEHNR and CDR2 FQNEAQ (reference sequence). V shed 1 base, J shed 0 bases, and the junction held 8 bases outside the gene matches. The CDR3 has 17 amino acids. Via MiXCR, TCRdb re-called the 5' RACE reads, giving one row per CDR3 protein. The table lists roughly 720,000 distinct CDR3 sequences, 15% to 20% of them singletons. The same specimen was also included in a second study, on T cells expressing NK-cell markers. Per that paper: The authors derived TCR beta repertoires from sorted CD3+CD56+NKG2C+, CD3+CD56+NKG2C- and CD3+CD56-NKG2C+ T cells. Eight donors were sequenced, of whom seven were HCMV-seropositive, while the remaining one was HCMV-seronegative.

The specimen was PBMCs. This receptor was identified in a woman aged 18-35 years in good health. The chain is built from TRBV7-9 and TRBJ2-7; 8 bases are a match to TRBD2. The CDR3 region has the DNA TGTGCCAGCAGCTTAGGTCTTAGCGGGGATAGCTCCTACGAGCAGTACTTC. Residues: CASSLGLSGDSSYEQYF.